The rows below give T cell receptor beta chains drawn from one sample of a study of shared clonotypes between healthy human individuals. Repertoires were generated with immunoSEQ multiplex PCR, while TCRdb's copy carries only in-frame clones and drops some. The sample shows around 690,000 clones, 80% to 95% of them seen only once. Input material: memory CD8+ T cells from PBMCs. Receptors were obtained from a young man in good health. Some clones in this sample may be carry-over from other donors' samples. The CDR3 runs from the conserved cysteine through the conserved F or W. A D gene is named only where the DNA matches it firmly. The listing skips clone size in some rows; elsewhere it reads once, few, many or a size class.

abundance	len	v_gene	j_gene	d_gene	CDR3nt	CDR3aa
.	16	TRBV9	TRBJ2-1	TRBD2	TGTGCCAGCAGCGTAGGAGCGGGGCTAGCGGGTTATGAGCAGTTCTTC	CASSVGAGLAGYEQFF
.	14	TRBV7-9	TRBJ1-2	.	TGTGCCAGCAGCTTAGGCAGCCTAACTAATGGCTACACCTTC	CASSLGSLTNGYTF
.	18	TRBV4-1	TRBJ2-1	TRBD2	TGCGCCAGCAGCCAAGAAGGGGGACTAGCGGGATTCCGGAATGAGCAGTTCTTC	CASSQEGGLAGFRNEQFF
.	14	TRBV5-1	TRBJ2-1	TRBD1	TGCGCCAGCAGCGAGGACAGGGGGCAGAGGGAGCAGTTCTTC	CASSEDRGQREQFF
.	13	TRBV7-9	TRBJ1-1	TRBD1	TGTGCCAGCAGCTTGTACAGGGGGGCTGAAGCTTTCTTT	CASSLYRGAEAFF
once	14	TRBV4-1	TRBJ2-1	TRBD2	TGCGCCAGCAGCCAATTTTGGAGCGGGAACGGCCAGTTCTTC	CASSQFWSGNGQFF
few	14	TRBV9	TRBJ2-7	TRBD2	TGTGCCAGCAGCGTAGGCGGGAGGGCCGACGAGCAGTACTTC	CASSVGGRADEQYF
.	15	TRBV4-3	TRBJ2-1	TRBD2	TGCGCCAGCAGCCAAGACTGGGGGACTAACAATGAGCAGTTCTTC	CASSQDWGTNNEQFF
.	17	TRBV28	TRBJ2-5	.	TGTGCCAGCAGTTTATTACGCGCAGGGTCGACCCAAGAGACCCAGTACTTC	CASSLLRAGSTQETQYF
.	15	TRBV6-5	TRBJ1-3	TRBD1	TGTGCCAGCAGTTACTCCGGGACAGGAGGAAACACCATATATTTT	CASSYSGTGGNTIYF
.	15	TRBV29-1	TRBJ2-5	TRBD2	TGCAGCGTTGAAGGGACTAGCGGGAGGGCGGAGACCCAGTACTTC	CSVEGTSGRAETQYF
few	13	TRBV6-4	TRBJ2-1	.	TGTGCCAGCAGTGACTCCATAGGGGATGAGCAGTTCTTC	CASSDSIGDEQFF
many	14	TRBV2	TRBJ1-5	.	TGTGCCAGCAGTGTCCGACAGATAAATCAGCCCCAGCATTTT	CASSVRQINQPQHF
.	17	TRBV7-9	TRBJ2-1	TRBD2	TGTGCCAGCAGCTCCCGCCGACTAGCGGGAGGGCCTAATGAGCAGTTCTTC	CASSSRRLAGGPNEQFF
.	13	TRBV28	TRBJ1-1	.	TGTGCCAGCAGTTCACGACACAACACTGAAGCTTTCTTT	CASSSRHNTEAFF
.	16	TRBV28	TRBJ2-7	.	TGTGCCAGCAGTTTCATGATGGGGGAGGCCCGGCACGAGCAGTACTTC	CASSFMMGEARHEQYF
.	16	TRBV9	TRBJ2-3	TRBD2	TGTGCCAGCAGCGTAGAACTAGCGGGTAGCACAGATACGCAGTATTTT	CASSVELAGSTDTQYF
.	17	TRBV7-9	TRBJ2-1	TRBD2	TGTGCCAGCAGCTCCGGACTAGCGGGGAGCTCCTACAATGAGCAGTTCTTC	CASSSGLAGSSYNEQFF
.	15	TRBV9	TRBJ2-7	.	TGTGCCAGCAGCGTAGACACATCCGCCTCCTACGAGCAGTACTTC	CASSVDTSASYEQYF
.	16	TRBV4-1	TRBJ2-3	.	TGCGCCAGCAGCCAATACCAGGGGAGAGTAACAGATACGCAGTATTTT	CASSQYQGRVTDTQYF
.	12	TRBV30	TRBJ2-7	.	TGTGCCTGGAAAGGGAGCTCCTACGAGCAGTACTTC	CAWKGSSYEQYF
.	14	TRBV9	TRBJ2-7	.	TGTGCCAGCAGCCCCTCGGACGGAGGGGTCGAGCAGTACTTC	CASSPSDGGVEQYF
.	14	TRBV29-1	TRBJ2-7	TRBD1	TGCAGCGTTGAAGAGACAGGGGCCTCCTACGAGCAGTACTTC	CSVEETGASYEQYF
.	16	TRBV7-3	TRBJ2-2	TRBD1	TGTGCCAGCAGCTTAAGTGGACAGGGGAACACCGGGGAGCTGTTTTTT	CASSLSGQGNTGELFF
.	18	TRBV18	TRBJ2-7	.	TGTGCCAGCTCACGCCAAACCTCCAGGCCCCGTAGCTCCTACGAGCAGTACTTC	CASSRQTSRPRSSYEQYF
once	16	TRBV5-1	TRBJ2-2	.	TGCGCCAGCAGCTTGGTCGGCAGTCGAGGGCCCGGGGAGCTGTTTTTT	CASSLVGSRGPGELFF
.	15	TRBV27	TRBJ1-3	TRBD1	TGTGCCAGCAAGGACAGGGGGCCGACTGGAAACACCATATATTTT	CASKDRGPTGNTIYF